One and the same sample provided the 3 T cell receptor beta chains below, sequenced in a study of molecular identifiers for immune sequencing clone quantification. One entry per CDR3 protein, called by TCRdb with MiXCR from the PCR reads. This sample has 300,000 to 400,000 distinct CDR3 sequences; under 25% occur once, and the top ten carry about 0.7%. The sequenced material came from naive CD8+ T cells from blood, with Jurkat cell RNA spiked in. Noted subset: FACS-sorted CD8+CD4-CCR7+CD45RA+ naive T cells. Every receptor here comes from a human donor in good health. Some libraries in this study had Jurkat cell RNA spiked in.

This clonotype turned up a few times. The gene calls are TRBV4-3 and TRBJ1-1; tentatively, D is TRBD1 (5 bases). The V gene's germline CDR1 is LGHNA and CDR2 YSLEER. V was shortened by 4 bases and J by 11 bases, with 20 bases between the two germline ends. CDR3 size: 14 residues. Written as DNA, the CDR3 is TGCGCCAGCAGCCCGGGGACTTCGCCCTCGGGGGCTTTCTTT. This encodes CASSPGTSPSGAFF.

This clonotype has a handful of counts. This CDR3 reads CASSPTLAGSKNIQYF. The CDR3 nucleotides are TGTGCCAGCAGCCCCACCCTAGCGGGATCCAAAAACATTCAGTACTTC. The genes are TRBV3-1 and TRBJ2-4, with 9 positions matching TRBD2. The junction had 6 bases not matched to a gene; V was cut back by 4 bases and J by 2 bases. This CDR3 contains 16 residues. Germline V gives CDR1 LGHDT, CDR2 YNNKEL (reference sequence).

A note on this clonotype: A much bigger clone sits one base away, suggesting this may be a read error. The J gene is TRBJ1-1, the V gene TRBV5-6; 9 nucleotides align to TRBD1. CDR3 size: 16 residues. CDR1 and CDR2 (germline): SGHDT, YYEEEE. The CDR3 DNA is TGTGCCAGCAGCAGTGGGACAGGGAGGCTGAACACTGGAGCTTTCTTT. The encoded protein is CASSSGTGRLNTGAFF.